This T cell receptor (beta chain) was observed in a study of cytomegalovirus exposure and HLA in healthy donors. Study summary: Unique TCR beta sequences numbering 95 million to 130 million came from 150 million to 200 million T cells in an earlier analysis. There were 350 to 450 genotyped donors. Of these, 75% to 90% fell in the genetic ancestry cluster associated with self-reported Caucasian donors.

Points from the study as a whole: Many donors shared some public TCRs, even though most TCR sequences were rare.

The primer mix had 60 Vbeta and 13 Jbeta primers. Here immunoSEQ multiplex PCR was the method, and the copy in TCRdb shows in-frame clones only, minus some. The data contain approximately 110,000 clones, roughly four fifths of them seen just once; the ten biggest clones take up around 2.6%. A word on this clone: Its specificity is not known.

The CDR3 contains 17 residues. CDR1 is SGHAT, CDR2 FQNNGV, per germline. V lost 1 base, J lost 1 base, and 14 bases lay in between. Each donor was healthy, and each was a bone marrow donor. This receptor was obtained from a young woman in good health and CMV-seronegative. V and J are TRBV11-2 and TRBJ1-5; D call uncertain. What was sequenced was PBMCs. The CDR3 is CASSLGRDETSNQPQHF. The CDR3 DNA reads TGTGCCAGCAGCTTAGGGCGGGATGAAACGAGCAATCAGCCCCAGCATTTT.